These 23 T cell receptor beta chains share one sample of origin, sequenced in a study of cytomegalovirus exposure and HLA in healthy donors. The PCR made use of 60 Vbeta and 13 Jbeta primers. Sequencing was performed with immunoSEQ multiplex PCR; in TCRdb, only in-frame clones are kept and a portion is missing. The top ten hold 15% to 19% of the sample, which has 200,000 or so clones, about 74% seen once. Material for sequencing was PBMCs. The receptors originated from a man between 40 and 49 years old in good health and CMV-seronegative.

J is TRBJ2-7 and V is TRBV5-1; D might be TRBD2 (5 bases). CDR1 and CDR2 (germline): SGHRS, YFSETQ. The CDR3 has 12 amino acids. Trimming left V 4 bases short and J 7 bases short, with 12 bases between. The CDR3 loop is CASSIGRGEQYF. The CDR3 DNA reads TGCGCCAGCAGCATCGGACGAGGGGAGCAGTACTTC.

This clone was detected only a few times. This chain links TRBV5-4 with TRBJ2-1; TRBD1 matches 9 bases. CDR1 and CDR2 from the germline V gene are SGHNT and YYREEE (reference sequence). The junction had 4 bases not matched to a gene; V was cut back by 3 bases and J by 3 bases. The CDR3 contains 15 residues. CDR3 sequence reads: CASSSPGQGYNEQFF. In DNA, the CDR3 is TGTGCCAGCAGCTCTCCGGGACAGGGCTACAATGAGCAGTTCTTC.

This clone was counted between two and nine times. V usage is TRBV5-1 and J usage is TRBJ2-6; 12 bases line up with TRBD2. The ends lost 4 bases at V and 0 bases at J; junction bases unmatched: 5. Germline CDR1 SGHRS, CDR2 YFSETQ. The CDR3 has 18 amino acids. The CDR3 protein is CASSPGLAGYSGANVLTF. CDR3 DNA: TGCGCCAGCAGCCCGGGACTAGCGGGCTACTCTGGGGCCAACGTCCTGACTTTC.

The chain links TRBV28 to TRBJ1-3, with 7 bases lining up with TRBD1. Germline V gene sequence: CDR1 MDHEN, CDR2 SYDVKM. This CDR3 has 15 residues. V lost 2 bases to trimming and J lost 4 bases; unmatched junction nucleotides: 5. CDR3 nucleotides: TGTGCCAGCAGTTTAAAGGGGGCGCGAGGAAACACCATATATTTT. It specifies CASSLKGARGNTIYF.

The V call is TRBV7-8, the J call TRBJ2-5; 8 bases agree with TRBD1. J lost 4 bases, V lost 7 bases, and 2 bases had no gene match. This CDR3 has 12 amino acids. The germline CDR1 and CDR2 sequences are SGHVS and FQNEAQ. CDR3 nucleotide sequence: TGTGCCAGCAAGGACAGGGTAGAGACCCAGTACTTC. Amino acids: CASKDRVETQYF.

The chain joins TRBV7-6 to TRBJ2-2, with D maybe TRBD1 (6 bases). The germline CDR1 and CDR2 sequences are SGHVS and FNYEAQ. This CDR3 has 16 amino acids. Trimming stripped 0 bases from V and 2 bases from J, with 10 bases between. CDR3 coding DNA: TGTGCCAGCAGCTTAGCCGAGGGACATAACACCGGGGAGCTGTTTTTT. This codes for CASSLAEGHNTGELFF.

The chain uses TRBV13 and TRBJ1-1, with unresolved D. Germline V gives CDR1 PRHDT, CDR2 FYEKMQ (reference sequence). This CDR3 is built from 14 residues. V lost 2 bases and J lost 5, with 12 bases in between. This CDR3 is CASSLRVRGTEAFF. CDR3 DNA: TGTGCCAGCAGCTTACGTGTCCGAGGGACTGAAGCTTTCTTT.

The table lists this clone with a few counts. This chain joins TRBV4-1 and TRBJ1-3, with a weak D call TRBD1 (6 bases). V was trimmed by 8 bases and J by 0 bases, leaving 14 bases between them. The CDR3 runs 15 residues. The germline gives CDR1 MGHRA, CDR2 YSYEKL. The CDR3 protein is CASAIQGRSGNTIYF. The CDR3 DNA reads TGCGCCAGCGCCATACAGGGTCGCTCTGGAAACACCATATATTTT.

This chain joins TRBV10-2 and TRBJ2-1; 10 positions match TRBD1. Germline-derived CDR1 and CDR2 are WSHSY and SAAADI. This CDR3 region has 16 residues. Trimming cost V 3 bases and J 6 bases; bases outside gene matches: 8. In DNA, the CDR3 is TGCGCCAGCAGTGACCCGACAGGGGGCTTGGGCAATGAGCAGTTCTTC. Its protein is CASSDPTGGLGNEQFF.

The chain combines TRBV7-8 with TRBJ1-2; no reliable D call. Trimming removed 5 bases from V and 1 base from J, with 8 bases in between. CDR3 length equals 13 residues. Germline CDR1 is SGHVS and CDR2 is FQNEAQ. CDR3 bases: TGTGCCAGCAGCCCCGGGATTAACTATGGCTACACCTTC. It specifies CASSPGINYGYTF.

The chain employs TRBV12-2 and TRBJ1-1. TRBV12-2 is noted as a pseudogene. There are 17 residues in the CDR3. The DNA of the CDR3 is TGTGCAAGTCTACGGTCCTTGCCCCGCGATCTGAACACTGAAGCTTTCTTT. This codes for CASLRSLPRDLNTEAFF.

The J gene is TRBJ1-2, the V gene TRBV6-4; TRBD1 matches at 8 bases. Germline CDR1 MRHNA, CDR2 SNTAGT. The J segment lost 8 bases and the V segment lost 6 bases, leaving 5 bases of the junction unmatched. The CDR3 is 12 amino acids. The CDR3 region has the DNA TGTGCCAGCAGCGGGACAGGAACCGGCTACACCTTC. It encodes CASSGTGTGYTF.

A few counts support this clone. The V gene is TRBV6-1, the J gene TRBJ1-1, with D unclear. The V end was cut by 7 bases, the J end by 4 bases, with 16 bases between. CDR1 and CDR2 (germline): MNHNS, SASEGT. The CDR3 spans 14 residues. For the CDR3, the DNA is TGTGCCAGCACCGTAGGCATCCGGGGCACTGAAGCTTTCTTT. Translation: CASTVGIRGTEAFF.

The chain recombines TRBV30 with TRBJ2-7; D unresolved. Germline values: CDR1 GTSNPN, CDR2 SVGIG (reference sequence). This CDR3 has 12 residues. Trimming removed 2 bases from V and 6 bases from J, with 11 bases in between. The DNA of the CDR3 is TGTGCCTGGAGTTATCGGTCGGGCGAGCAGTACTTC. Amino acid sequence: CAWSYRSGEQYF.

The CDR3 coding sequence is TGTGCCAGCAGCCCCGGACTAGTAAGGGAGAATGAGCAGTTCTTC. Residues: CASSPGLVRENEQFF. V is TRBV7-3 and J is TRBJ2-1, with TRBD2 identical over 7 bases. Germline V gene data show CDR1 as SGHTA and CDR2 as FQGTGA. This CDR3 comprises 15 residues. V trimming: 5 bases; J trimming: 7 bases; junction bases outside the gene matches: 11.

The CDR3 loop reads CASSLASLTGRNQPQHF. CDR3 bases: TGTGCCAGCAGTTTGGCAAGTTTGACAGGGCGCAATCAGCCCCAGCATTTT. The V call is TRBV27, the J call TRBJ1-5; 7 bases match TRBD1. Losses at the gene ends were 3 bases for V and 2 bases for J; bases not matched to a gene: 10. The CDR3 extends over 17 amino acids. Germline lookup yields CDR1 MNHEY and CDR2 SMNVEV (reference sequence).

V usage is TRBV7-2 and J usage is TRBJ2-2; TRBD1 agrees at 7 bases. From germline, CDR1 is SGHTA and CDR2 FQGNSA. CDR3 size: 14 residues. V was pared by 1 base and J by 6 bases, with 2 bases of the junction left unmatched. Here the CDR3 DNA reads TGTGCCAGCAGCTTAGTACAGGGGCCCGGGGAGCTGTTTTTT. It yields the protein CASSLVQGPGELFF.

The chain recombines TRBV27 with TRBJ1-1, with 9 bases aligning to TRBD1. V lost 5 bases and J lost 0; bases outside the gene matches: 4. The germline CDR1 and CDR2 sequences are MNHEY and SMNVEV (reference sequence). The CDR3 is 15 residues long. CDR3 nucleotides: TGTGCCAGCAGTCCGGGACAGGGCATGAACACTGAAGCTTTCTTT. Translation gives CASSPGQGMNTEAFF.

This sequence joins TRBV2 and TRBJ1-2; D gene uncertain. Germline V lookup: CDR1 SNHLY, CDR2 FYNNEI. The CDR3 is 13 amino acids. V gave up 0 bases and J gave up 10 bases, with 12 bases separating them. The CDR3: CASSEALESHYTF. The CDR3 nucleotides read TGTGCCAGCAGTGAAGCGCTCGAGAGCCACTACACCTTC.

The CDR3 sequence: CASSPAPGQGVNEQFF. In DNA, the CDR3 is TGCGCCAGCAGTCCCGCCCCGGGACAGGGTGTCAATGAGCAGTTCTTC. The chain couples TRBV5-1 to TRBJ2-1; 9 nucleotides match TRBD1. V shed 5 bases and J 6 bases; nucleotides not matched to a gene: 12. Germline values: CDR1 SGHRS, CDR2 YFSETQ. The CDR3 consists of 16 residues.

CDR3 nucleotides: TGTGCCACCACCTCCATTACAACAGGGAAAACTGAAGCTTTCTTT. Translating it yields CATTSITTGKTEAFF. This chain uses TRBV15 with TRBJ1-1; D may be TRBD1 (6 bases). Germline lookup yields CDR1 LNHNV and CDR2 YYDKDF (reference sequence). The V end lost 7 bases, the J end lost 5 bases, and 20 bases lay between the germline ends. The CDR3 covers 15 residues.

This rearrangement joins TRBV4-2 to TRBJ2-7, with 8 bases aligning to TRBD2. Germline CDR1 reads LGHNA; CDR2 reads YNFKEQ. The CDR3 extends over 15 amino acids. The J segment lost 3 bases and the V segment lost 0 bases, leaving 4 bases of the junction unmatched. The CDR3, as DNA: TGTGCCAGCAGCCAAGAGGAAGCGGGGGACTACGAGCAGTACTTC. Protein sequence: CASSQEEAGDYEQYF.

The chain is built from TRBV2 and TRBJ1-4, with 9 bases lining up with TRBD1. Germline V gene sequence: CDR1 SNHLY, CDR2 FYNNEI. CDR3 size: 14 residues. V was clipped by 5 bases and J by 8 bases; unmatched bases: 6. CDR3 sequence (DNA): TGTGCCAGCAGTCGGGACAGGGTAGGGGAAAAACTGTTTTTT. Protein sequence: CASSRDRVGEKLFF.